This T cell receptor beta chain emerged from a study of T cells in narcolepsy (dated by TCRdb to about 2018). Regarding the research as a whole: Healthy control donors were enrolled in the study alongside patients who had narcolepsy type 1 or type 2 (NT1, NT2). Autoreactive T cells targeting hypocretin neuron self-antigens (hypocretin, TRIB2) were sought in narcolepsy patients, and TCR Vbeta sequencing was used to track clonotypes in blood and CSF.

This clone was picked up a small number of times. Its specific antigen is unknown. Base qualities are missing; no much larger clone stands one base away. Results the study describes overall, beyond this receptor: According to the report, autoreactive clonotypes were detected serially in the blood of the same patients and of different patients, but not in healthy controls. Plots comparing CSF and blood CD4+ T cell clonotypes from the same patient highlighted HCRT-specific and TRIB2-specific autoreactive clonotypes. Patients and controls had comparable numbers of sequenced blood memory CD4+ clonotypes, averaging about 37,000 and 33,000, respectively. Some blood memory CD4+ repertoires from patients and controls contained no sequences matching autoreactive T cell clones.

The cysteine opens and the phenylalanine closes a CDR3 of 12 amino acids. CDR3 DNA is the only sequence kept; it has 36 bases, read in frame from the first base. V sheds 2 bases and J sheds 7 bases, leaving 6 bases between their ends. CDR1 MNHEY and CDR2 SMNVEV are derived from the germline V gene (reference sequence). For TCR Vbeta sequencing, memory CD4+ T cells were sorted ex vivo from the peripheral blood of narcolepsy patients and healthy controls. Libraries were made using the immunoSEQ multiplex PCR assay. Not all clones reach the TCRdb copy of this immuneACCESS table, which keeps in-frame sequences only. Checked studies attribute under half of the gap to unresolved V genes and leave the rest unexplained. For this sample there are under 40,000 clones; around four fifths appear just once. 0.5% to 0.85% of the sample comes from the top ten.

The chain couples TRBV27 to TRBJ2-1, with the D segment identity uncertain. Material for sequencing was memory (CD45RA-) CD4+ T cells from blood. This specimen's cell subset or site label, per the study, means: memory T cells sorted ex vivo from peripheral blood. The TCR was taken from a human donor in good health. The DNA reads TGTGCCAGCAGTTTACTAGGGAATGAGCAGTTCTTC. This is translated as CASSLLGNEQFF.